This T cell receptor beta chain was documented in a study of cytomegalovirus exposure and HLA in healthy donors. V was cut by 1 base and J by 7 bases, with 19 bases left in between. The germline V gene encodes CDR1 LNHDA and CDR2 SQIVND (reference sequence). The CDR3 is 16 residues long. Primers: 60 Vbeta forward and 13 Jbeta reverse. Method: immunoSEQ multiplex PCR; TCRdb's copy keeps in-frame clones and lacks some. The table lists more than 95,000 clones, roughly 86% of them singletons. As concerns this clone: What it recognizes is unknown.

Whole-study results and caveats: Specificity of a few CMV-associated chains for CMV antigens was verified in vitro. DRB1 had the most TCR associations and HLA-C the fewest, a later analysis found, with rates varying by HLA locus. 87-base-pair reads could not separate some V segments, including TRBV6-2 and TRBV6-3. Trimming of TCR beta V- and J-genes showed a link, identified in a later analysis, to a missense DCLRE1C variant.

Sequencing was done on a sample of PBMCs. The rearrangement uses TRBV19 and TRBJ1-1; tentatively, D is TRBD1 (5 bases). This TCR came from a man in his late teens or twenties in good health and CMV-seronegative. The CDR3 protein is CASSIVTGEEVNEAFF. The CDR3 DNA reads TGTGCCAGTAGTATAGTAACAGGCGAAGAGGTTAATGAAGCTTTCTTT.